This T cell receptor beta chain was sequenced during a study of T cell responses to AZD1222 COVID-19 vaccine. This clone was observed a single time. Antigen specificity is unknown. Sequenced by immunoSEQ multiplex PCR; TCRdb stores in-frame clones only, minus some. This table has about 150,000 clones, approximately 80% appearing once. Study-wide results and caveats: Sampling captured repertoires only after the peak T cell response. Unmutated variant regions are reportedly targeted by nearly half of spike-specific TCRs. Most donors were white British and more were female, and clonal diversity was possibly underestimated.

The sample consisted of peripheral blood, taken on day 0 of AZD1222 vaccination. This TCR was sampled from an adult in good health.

CDR3 residues: CASSPPDRVNTEAFF. In DNA form, the CDR3 reads TGTGCCAGCAGTCCCCCGGACAGGGTGAACACTGAAGCTTTCTTT. V gene TRBV28 combines with J gene TRBJ1-1; TRBD1 matches 8 bases. The junction had 5 bases not matched to a gene; V was cut back by 5 bases and J by 0 bases. Germline CDR1 is MDHEN and CDR2 is SYDVKM. This CDR3 has 15 amino acids.